This entry features one T cell receptor beta chain sequence. These data come from a study of T cell responses to AZD1222 COVID-19 vaccine. Method: immunoSEQ multiplex PCR; TCRdb's copy keeps in-frame clones and lacks some. The table shows 95,000 to 100,000 clones, with approximately 90% occurring only once. This sample comprised peripheral blood, obtained on day 0 of AZD1222 vaccination. This TCR was recovered from an adult in good health.

This CDR3 reads CASSGTRGNSPLHF. As DNA, the CDR3 is TGTGCCAGCAGCGGGACAAGGGGTAATTCACCCCTCCACTTT. The chain joins TRBV2 to TRBJ1-6, with a weak D call TRBD1 (6 bases). V lost 6 bases and J 6 bases, leaving 12 bases between the germline ends. The CDR3 spans 14 residues. Germline V gives CDR1 SNHLY, CDR2 FYNNEI.